These T cell receptor beta chains were read from a single sample in a study of cytomegalovirus exposure and HLA in healthy donors. Sequenced by immunoSEQ multiplex PCR; TCRdb stores in-frame clones only, minus some. Counted here are approximately 150,000 clones, roughly 84% occurring once; the ten biggest clones make up about 1%. Material: PBMCs. The source of these receptors is a young man in good health and CMV-seronegative. The CDR3 runs from the conserved cysteine through the conserved F or W. The order of the fields is V gene, J gene, D gene, clone size, CDR3 DNA, CDR3 protein. The D gene is left open where the match is weak. Clone size appears in some rows only: once, few, many, or a class for an expanded clone.

V gene: TRBV11-2; J gene: TRBJ2-7; D gene: TRBD2; clone size: .; CDR3 DNA: TGTGCCAGCAGCTTAGGGGGGGGTCGACTTCCCGCCGAGCAGTACTTC; CDR3 protein: CASSLGGGRLPAEQYF
V gene: TRBV19; J gene: TRBJ1-1; D gene: TRBD1; clone size: .; CDR3 DNA: TGTGCCAGTAACAGAGACAGGGGTAAGACTGAAGCTTTCTTT; CDR3 protein: CASNRDRGKTEAFF
V gene: TRBV30; J gene: TRBJ2-2; D gene: .; clone size: .; CDR3 DNA: TGTGCCTGGAGTGTCTCAGGGAAAGACACCGGGGAGCTGTTTTTT; CDR3 protein: CAWSVSGKDTGELFF
V gene: TRBV5-5; J gene: TRBJ1-2; D gene: .; clone size: .; CDR3 DNA: TGTGCCAGCAGCTCCACCGGGAGAACTAATGGCTACACCTTC; CDR3 protein: CASSSTGRTNGYTF
V gene: TRBV7-3; J gene: TRBJ2-1; D gene: .; clone size: few; CDR3 DNA: TGTGCCAGCAGCCCGGGCCCATCGAGGGATGAGCAGTTCTTC; CDR3 protein: CASSPGPSRDEQFF
V gene: TRBV19; J gene: TRBJ2-7; D gene: TRBD2; clone size: .; CDR3 DNA: TGTGCCAGTAGTGTCCTAGCGGGGGTTTACGAGCAGTACTTC; CDR3 protein: CASSVLAGVYEQYF
V gene: TRBV6-5; J gene: TRBJ2-3; D gene: .; clone size: few; CDR3 DNA: TGTGCCAGCAGTTACTCGAGCGGCAGCGCAGATACGCAGTATTTT; CDR3 protein: CASSYSSGSADTQYF
V gene: TRBV7-2; J gene: TRBJ2-7; D gene: TRBD2; clone size: .; CDR3 DNA: TGTGCCAGCAGCTTAAGAAGCGGGGGGAGCTCCTACGAGCAGTACTTC; CDR3 protein: CASSLRSGGSSYEQYF
V gene: TRBV6-5; J gene: TRBJ1-1; D gene: .; clone size: .; CDR3 DNA: TGTGCCAGCAGAGAGACTTCTGAAGCTTTCTTT; CDR3 protein: CASRETSEAFF
V gene: TRBV25-1; J gene: TRBJ2-1; D gene: .; clone size: few; CDR3 DNA: TGTGCCAGCAGTGAGGGACATCGCTACAATGAGCAGTTCTTC; CDR3 protein: CASSEGHRYNEQFF
V gene: TRBV10-3; J gene: TRBJ1-5; D gene: .; clone size: .; CDR3 DNA: TGTGCCATCAGTCAGGGGTTGGGCAATCAGCCCCAGCATTTT; CDR3 protein: CAISQGLGNQPQHF
V gene: TRBV20-1; J gene: TRBJ2-3; D gene: .; clone size: .; CDR3 DNA: TGCAGTGCTAGACCGGAGTCTACGCAGTATTTT; CDR3 protein: CSARPESTQYF
V gene: TRBV15; J gene: TRBJ2-7; D gene: .; clone size: .; CDR3 DNA: TGTGCCACCAGCACCTTTCCAGGGCTGGCCGGCTCCTACGAGCAGTACTTC; CDR3 protein: CATSTFPGLAGSYEQYF
V gene: TRBV28; J gene: TRBJ2-4; D gene: TRBD1; clone size: .; CDR3 DNA: TGTGCCAGCAGTTTAAGGGGGCTAGCCAAAAACATTCAGTACTTC; CDR3 protein: CASSLRGLAKNIQYF
V gene: TRBV27; J gene: TRBJ1-6; D gene: .; clone size: few; CDR3 DNA: TGTGCCAGCAGTGTGACGAGGAATTCACCCCTCCACTTT; CDR3 protein: CASSVTRNSPLHF
V gene: TRBV7-9; J gene: TRBJ2-5; D gene: TRBD2; clone size: .; CDR3 DNA: TGTGCCAGCCGTCAAGCGGGAGGCCAAGAGACCCAGTACTTC; CDR3 protein: CASRQAGGQETQYF
V gene: TRBV5-8; J gene: TRBJ2-5; D gene: .; clone size: .; CDR3 DNA: TGTGCCAGCAGCTCGAGGGGGGGAATGAGGGAGACCCAGTACTTC; CDR3 protein: CASSSRGGMRETQYF
V gene: TRBV18; J gene: TRBJ1-3; D gene: .; clone size: once; CDR3 DNA: TGTGCCAGCTCCCATAACCCGACACAAGCTGCAGGAAACACCATATATTTT; CDR3 protein: CASSHNPTQAAGNTIYF
V gene: TRBV5-8; J gene: TRBJ2-7; D gene: .; clone size: .; CDR3 DNA: TGTGCCAGCAGCCCGATACACCTCGGACAGCCAGAGCAGTACTTC; CDR3 protein: CASSPIHLGQPEQYF
V gene: TRBV28; J gene: TRBJ2-7; D gene: .; clone size: .; CDR3 DNA: TGTGCCAACTCCCAAAATGGGCGCGAGCAGTACTTC; CDR3 protein: CANSQNGREQYF
V gene: TRBV6-5; J gene: TRBJ1-1; D gene: .; clone size: .; CDR3 DNA: TGTGCCAGCAGTGTGTGGGGCGAGAACACTGAAGCTTTCTTT; CDR3 protein: CASSVWGENTEAFF
V gene: TRBV7-9; J gene: TRBJ1-4; D gene: .; clone size: few; CDR3 DNA: TGTGCCAGCAGCGACACTGTGGCCCCACTGTTTTTT; CDR3 protein: CASSDTVAPLFF
V gene: TRBV25-1; J gene: TRBJ2-4; D gene: .; clone size: .; CDR3 DNA: TGTGCCAGCAAGGTATCAGGTTCGGACATTCAGTACTTC; CDR3 protein: CASKVSGSDIQYF
V gene: TRBV6-5; J gene: TRBJ1-1; D gene: .; clone size: once; CDR3 DNA: TGTGCCAGCAGTTACGGGGGGGATGTCGGGACTGAAGCTTTCTTT; CDR3 protein: CASSYGGDVGTEAFF
V gene: TRBV25-1; J gene: TRBJ1-2; D gene: .; clone size: .; CDR3 DNA: TGTGCCAGCAGTGAAAACTCGAGGGCTCGCTCGGGCTACACCTTC; CDR3 protein: CASSENSRARSGYTF
V gene: TRBV18; J gene: TRBJ1-3; D gene: .; clone size: .; CDR3 DNA: TGTGCCAGCTCACCTTCCCTGGGGCGCGGAAACACCATATATTTT; CDR3 protein: CASSPSLGRGNTIYF
V gene: TRBV30; J gene: TRBJ2-1; D gene: TRBD1; clone size: .; CDR3 DNA: TGTGCCTGGAGTGTGGACAGGGGCTACAATGAGCAGTTCTTC; CDR3 protein: CAWSVDRGYNEQFF
V gene: TRBV6-5; J gene: TRBJ2-7; D gene: .; clone size: .; CDR3 DNA: TGTGCCAGCAAACAGGGTAAACCCTACGAGCAGTACTTC; CDR3 protein: CASKQGKPYEQYF
V gene: TRBV19; J gene: TRBJ2-3; D gene: .; clone size: .; CDR3 DNA: TGTGCCAGTAGTATACGACAGGGCACAGATACGCAGTATTTT; CDR3 protein: CASSIRQGTDTQYF
V gene: TRBV5-6; J gene: TRBJ2-3; D gene: .; clone size: .; CDR3 DNA: TGTGCCAGCAGCTTGATTCCGCGAGACACAGATACGCAGTATTTT; CDR3 protein: CASSLIPRDTDTQYF
V gene: TRBV13; J gene: TRBJ2-7; D gene: .; clone size: few; CDR3 DNA: TGTGCCAGCAGCGAGGGATCCTACGAGCAGTACTTC; CDR3 protein: CASSEGSYEQYF
V gene: TRBV29-1; J gene: TRBJ2-7; D gene: .; clone size: .; CDR3 DNA: TGCAGCGTTGGAGGAGGGGTCCCCTACGAGCAGTACTTC; CDR3 protein: CSVGGGVPYEQYF
V gene: TRBV11-3; J gene: TRBJ2-4; D gene: .; clone size: .; CDR3 DNA: TGTGCCAGCAGCCCACGGAGGGGACTTAAGGCCAAAAACATTCAGTACTTC; CDR3 protein: CASSPRRGLKAKNIQYF
V gene: TRBV6-5; J gene: TRBJ2-1; D gene: TRBD2; clone size: .; CDR3 DNA: TGTGCCAGCAGTTACCCGGGGACTAGGTCAAGTGAGCAGTTCTTC; CDR3 protein: CASSYPGTRSSEQFF
V gene: TRBV5-6; J gene: TRBJ1-5; D gene: TRBD1; clone size: .; CDR3 DNA: TGTGCCAGCAGCTTTCGGGCCGGGACAGGGGAATATCAGCCCCAGCATTTT; CDR3 protein: CASSFRAGTGEYQPQHF
V gene: TRBV11-2; J gene: TRBJ1-4; D gene: .; clone size: once; CDR3 DNA: TGTGCCAGCAGCCGCATGCGGCAGAGTAATGAAAAACTGTTTTTT; CDR3 protein: CASSRMRQSNEKLFF
V gene: TRBV19; J gene: TRBJ1-5; D gene: .; clone size: .; CDR3 DNA: TGTGCCAGTAGCCTGACAGGACCCAATCAGCCCCAGCATTTT; CDR3 protein: CASSLTGPNQPQHF
V gene: TRBV10-3; J gene: TRBJ2-1; D gene: .; clone size: .; CDR3 DNA: TGTGCCATCAGTGAGTCGGCCCCCTATGAGCAGTTCTTC; CDR3 protein: CAISESAPYEQFF
V gene: TRBV7-9; J gene: TRBJ2-7; D gene: TRBD2; clone size: .; CDR3 DNA: TGTGCCAGCAGAACCGTTATTGGAGACCGAGCGGGAGGGCCCTACGAGCAGTACTTC; CDR3 protein: CASRTVIGDRAGGPYEQYF
V gene: TRBV6-5; J gene: TRBJ2-5; D gene: TRBD1; clone size: .; CDR3 DNA: TGTGCCAGCAGCTACGACAGGGGGCGGGAGACCCAGTACTTC; CDR3 protein: CASSYDRGRETQYF
V gene: TRBV10-2; J gene: TRBJ1-1; D gene: TRBD1; clone size: once; CDR3 DNA: TGCGCCACCGGGACAGGGGAGGGCACTGAAGCTTTCTTT; CDR3 protein: CATGTGEGTEAFF
V gene: TRBV7-7; J gene: TRBJ2-5; D gene: .; clone size: .; CDR3 DNA: TGTGCTAGCAGCCAAGACTTTGTTCTTCAAGAGACCCAGTACTTC; CDR3 protein: CASSQDFVLQETQYF
V gene: TRBV30; J gene: TRBJ1-1; D gene: .; clone size: .; CDR3 DNA: TGTGCCTGGAGTGAGGAAAAAGACAGGCCAGCTTTCTTT; CDR3 protein: CAWSEEKDRPAFF
V gene: TRBV7-2; J gene: TRBJ1-2; D gene: TRBD1; clone size: .; CDR3 DNA: TGTGCCAGCAGCATAGGGGGCGCGGCCGGCTACACCTTC; CDR3 protein: CASSIGGAAGYTF
V gene: TRBV10-3; J gene: TRBJ2-2; D gene: TRBD2; clone size: .; CDR3 DNA: TGTGCCATCAAGCCAGCGGGAGCGATGAACACCGGGGAGCTGTTTTTT; CDR3 protein: CAIKPAGAMNTGELFF
V gene: TRBV7-5; J gene: TRBJ1-6; D gene: .; clone size: .; CDR3 DNA: TGTGCCAGAGACGACAGGGTTAATTCACCCCTCCACTTT; CDR3 protein: CARDDRVNSPLHF
V gene: TRBV2; J gene: TRBJ1-5; D gene: TRBD1; clone size: .; CDR3 DNA: TGTGCCAGCGGACGGACAGGGGGTGAGCAGCCCCAGCATTTT; CDR3 protein: CASGRTGGEQPQHF
V gene: TRBV11-2; J gene: TRBJ2-1; D gene: .; clone size: .; CDR3 DNA: TGTGCCAGCAGCTTAACGACCCAGGCCCTGTACAATGAGCAGTTCTTC; CDR3 protein: CASSLTTQALYNEQFF
V gene: TRBV10-3; J gene: TRBJ2-3; D gene: TRBD2; clone size: .; CDR3 DNA: TGTGCCATCAGTCCTAGCGGCCTTCTGGATACGCAGTATTTT; CDR3 protein: CAISPSGLLDTQYF
V gene: TRBV4-1; J gene: TRBJ1-1; D gene: TRBD1; clone size: .; CDR3 DNA: TGCGCCAGCAGCCACCGGGACAGGTGGGGGACTGAAGCTTTCTTT; CDR3 protein: CASSHRDRWGTEAFF
V gene: TRBV6-5; J gene: TRBJ2-7; D gene: TRBD2; clone size: .; CDR3 DNA: TGTGCCAGCAGTTACTCGGCTAGCGGGAGCTCCTACGAGCAGTACTTC; CDR3 protein: CASSYSASGSSYEQYF
V gene: TRBV27; J gene: TRBJ2-1; D gene: TRBD2; clone size: few; CDR3 DNA: TGTGCCAGCAGTTTATATGCTAGCGGGAGTGGGGAGCAGTTCTTC; CDR3 protein: CASSLYASGSGEQFF
V gene: TRBV11-3; J gene: TRBJ1-4; D gene: TRBD1; clone size: .; CDR3 DNA: TGTGCCAGCAGCCGACAGGGGGCGCATGAAAAACTGTTTTTT; CDR3 protein: CASSRQGAHEKLFF
V gene: TRBV5-6; J gene: TRBJ1-2; D gene: TRBD1; clone size: .; CDR3 DNA: TGTGCCAGCATCGACCTCCGGGACAGTCGTTATGGCTACACCTTC; CDR3 protein: CASIDLRDSRYGYTF
V gene: TRBV5-4; J gene: TRBJ1-2; D gene: TRBD1; clone size: once; CDR3 DNA: TGTGCCAGCAGCTTACGACAGGGGGATAGGGGCTACACCTTC; CDR3 protein: CASSLRQGDRGYTF
V gene: TRBV27; J gene: TRBJ1-2; D gene: .; clone size: .; CDR3 DNA: TGTGCCAGCTGCGACAGTAACTATGGCTACACCTTC; CDR3 protein: CASCDSNYGYTF
V gene: TRBV6-6; J gene: TRBJ1-5; D gene: TRBD1; clone size: once; CDR3 DNA: TGTGCCAGCAGTCCGGAGGGCAGGGGGCGGAATCAGCCCCAGCATTTT; CDR3 protein: CASSPEGRGRNQPQHF
V gene: TRBV5-4; J gene: TRBJ2-6; D gene: .; clone size: .; CDR3 DNA: TGTGCCAGCAGCCGCGGACTAGGGGGTTCTGGGGCCAACGTCCTGACTTTC; CDR3 protein: CASSRGLGGSGANVLTF
V gene: TRBV4-2; J gene: TRBJ2-3; D gene: .; clone size: .; CDR3 DNA: TGTGCCAGCAGCCAAGGGGGCGGGACCGTAAGCACAGATACGCAGTATTTT; CDR3 protein: CASSQGGGTVSTDTQYF